This record concerns one T cell receptor (beta chain) sequence. Its antigen is as yet unknown. The source of the sample is a study of shared clonotypes between healthy human individuals. Study as a whole: Three CD4 naive, three CD4 memory, two CD8 naive and one CD8 memory plate were used per donor.

V gave up 4 bases and J gave up 2 bases, with 7 bases separating them. Germline lookup yields CDR1 SQVTM and CDR2 ANQGSEA. CDR3 size: 12 residues. Overall study results and limits: For naive CD4 cells, roughly 5% of clonotypes were shared across a few donors.

Only in-frame clones appear in the TCRdb table, and some are missing; sequencing was by immunoSEQ multiplex PCR. The sample gives roughly 1,100,000 clones, about three quarters of which show up once; less than 1.5% is in the top ten. The chain carries TRBV29-1 and TRBJ2-3; no clear D. The sequenced sample was memory CD4+ T cells sorted from blood. Subset: CD45RA-negative fraction. This clonotype was obtained from a man younger than 35 in good health. CDR3 sequence: CSVGENTDTQYF. Written as DNA, the CDR3 is TGCAGCGTTGGAGAAAACACAGATACGCAGTATTTT.